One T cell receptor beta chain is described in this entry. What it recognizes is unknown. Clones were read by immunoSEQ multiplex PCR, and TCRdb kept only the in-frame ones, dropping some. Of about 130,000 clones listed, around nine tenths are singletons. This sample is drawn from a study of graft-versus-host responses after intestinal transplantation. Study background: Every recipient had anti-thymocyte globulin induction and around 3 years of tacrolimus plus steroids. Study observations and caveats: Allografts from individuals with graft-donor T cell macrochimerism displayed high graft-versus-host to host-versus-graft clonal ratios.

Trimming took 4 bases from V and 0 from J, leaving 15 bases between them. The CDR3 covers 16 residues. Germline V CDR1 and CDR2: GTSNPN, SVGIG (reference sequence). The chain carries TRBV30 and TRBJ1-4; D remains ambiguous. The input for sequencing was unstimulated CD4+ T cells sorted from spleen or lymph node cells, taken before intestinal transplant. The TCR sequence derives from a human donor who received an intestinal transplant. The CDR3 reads CAWTADEGTTNEKLFF. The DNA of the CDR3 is TGTGCCTGGACCGCCGACGAGGGAACAACTAATGAAAAACTGTTTTTT.